These T cell receptor beta chains were read from a single sample in a study of CD4 T cells in relation to SARS-CoV-2 and coronaviruses. For these receptors, no antigen is known. The table came from immunoSEQ multiplex PCR; TCRdb's copy has only in-frame clones and leaves some out. The top ten hold about 17% of the sample, which has about 23,000 clones, more than 60% seen once. The sample consisted of CD4+ T cells from PBMCs, cultured in vitro. These receptors originate from a human donor in good health. Both conserved end residues are part of each CDR3. D genes are given only for firm matches. Expanded clones get a size class; other rows say once, few or many, or leave the size out.

D	J	size	V	CDR3	DNA
.	TRBJ2-7	.	TRBV7-3	CASSSTGGTSEQYF	TGTGCCAGCAGCTCGACAGGGGGGACTAGCGAGCAGTACTTC
.	TRBJ1-4	.	TRBV5-1	CASKSGLNEKLFF	TGCGCCAGCAAGAGTGGCCTAAATGAAAAACTGTTTTTT
.	TRBJ2-4	.	TRBV21-1	CASSKGTLADLAKNIQYF	TGTGCCAGCAGCAAAGGGACCCTAGCGGACCTAGCCAAAAACATTCAGTACTTC
.	TRBJ1-2	.	TRBV29-1	CSVEVTGAGGYTF	TGCAGCGTTGAAGTCACAGGAGCCGGTGGCTACACCTTC
TRBD1	TRBJ2-5	once	TRBV29-1	CSVHRGQETQYF	TGCAGCGTTCACAGGGGCCAAGAGACCCAGTACTTC
.	TRBJ2-7	.	TRBV7-3	CASSLKGGSEQYF	TGTGCCAGCAGCTTAAAGGGGGGCTCGGAGCAGTACTTC
TRBD1	TRBJ1-3	.	TRBV5-8	CASSFDRGAGNTIYF	TGTGCCAGCAGCTTCGACAGGGGGGCTGGAAACACCATATATTTT
TRBD1	TRBJ1-1	.	TRBV27	CASSPGLDRTTEAFF	TGTGCCAGCAGTCCCGGGCTGGACAGGACCACTGAAGCTTTCTTT
.	TRBJ2-3	.	TRBV5-1	CASSLARLDTQYF	TGCGCCAGCAGCTTGGCTCGACTCGATACGCAGTATTTT
.	TRBJ2-7	.	TRBV3-1/TRBV3-2	CASSHAGHLLEQYF	TGTGCCAGCAGCCACGCGGGACATCTTCTCGAGCAGTACTTC
.	TRBJ1-6	.	TRBV30	CAWMRQDDSPLHF	TGTGCCTGGATGAGGCAGGACGATTCACCCCTCCACTTT
.	TRBJ2-3	.	TRBV19	CASSIGFQRVTDTQYF	TGTGCCAGTAGTATAGGATTCCAGCGGGTCACAGATACGCAGTATTTT
TRBD2	TRBJ2-7	.	TRBV11-1	CASSLWREAYEQYF	TGTGCCAGCAGCTTGTGGCGGGAGGCCTACGAGCAGTACTTC
.	TRBJ2-4	.	TRBV2	CASSLSVAKNIQYF	TGTGCCAGCAGCCTAAGTGTAGCCAAAAACATTCAGTACTTC
.	TRBJ1-2	.	TRBV5-4	CASSLKGLGNGYTF	TGTGCCAGCAGCTTGAAGGGGTTAGGTAATGGCTACACCTTC
TRBD2	TRBJ2-1	.	TRBV10-3	CAISGTSGGEGEQFF	TGTGCCATCAGTGGGACTAGCGGGGGGGAGGGGGAGCAGTTCTTC
.	TRBJ2-1	.	TRBV6-6	CASSYSMGEQFF	TGTGCCAGCAGTTACTCGATGGGCGAGCAGTTCTTC
.	TRBJ1-2	.	TRBV5-1	CASSFRPDGNYGYTF	TGCGCCAGCAGCTTCAGACCTGATGGGAACTATGGCTACACCTTC
.	TRBJ2-7	.	TRBV12-3/TRBV12-4	CASSFKYEQYF	TGTGCCAGCAGTTTTAAGTACGAGCAGTACTTC
.	TRBJ1-2	.	TRBV24-1	CATSDLNHGYTF	TGTGCCACCAGTGATTTGAATCATGGCTACACCTTC
TRBD2	TRBJ2-1	few	TRBV2	CASRAGTSYNEQFF	TGTGCCAGCCGGGCCGGGACTAGCTACAATGAGCAGTTCTTC
.	TRBJ2-7	.	TRBV25-1	CASSLSQGTSYEQYF	TGTGCCAGCAGCCTATCCCAGGGTACCTCCTACGAGCAGTACTTC
TRBD1	TRBJ1-3	.	TRBV11-3	CASSFGQAHSGNTIYF	TGTGCCAGCAGCTTCGGACAGGCGCACTCTGGAAACACCATATATTTT
.	TRBJ2-1	.	TRBV12-3/TRBV12-4	CASRGVRSEQFF	TGTGCCAGCAGGGGCGTCCGGAGTGAGCAGTTCTTC
TRBD1	TRBJ2-7	.	TRBV24-1	CATSQPTGCRLEQYF	TGTGCCACCAGTCAACCGACAGGGTGCCGTCTCGAGCAGTACTTC
.	TRBJ1-2	once	TRBV30	CAWTEGFLDGYTF	TGTGCCTGGACCGAGGGGTTCTTGGATGGCTACACCTTC
TRBD1	TRBJ2-7	.	TRBV2	CASNPGTGDYEQYF	TGTGCCAGCAACCCCGGGACAGGTGACTACGAGCAGTACTTC
.	TRBJ2-2	.	TRBV19	CASSIYRGGNTGELFF	TGTGCCAGTAGTATATACCGGGGAGGAAACACCGGGGAGCTGTTTTTT
TRBD1	TRBJ2-5	.	TRBV19	CASSGPRGWQETQYF	TGTGCCAGTAGTGGGCCCAGGGGGTGGCAAGAGACCCAGTACTTC
TRBD2	TRBJ2-7	few	TRBV7-3	CASSPQGTSGVEQYF	TGTGCCAGCAGCCCACAGGGGACTAGCGGTGTCGAGCAGTACTTC
.	TRBJ2-5	.	TRBV11-1	CASSLVSTSRETQYF	TGTGCCAGCAGCTTAGTCAGCACTAGTCGGGAGACCCAGTACTTC
TRBD2	TRBJ2-2	few	TRBV6-6	CASSSASGSHTGELFF	TGTGCCAGCAGTTCGGCTAGCGGGAGCCACACCGGGGAGCTGTTTTTT
.	TRBJ1-2	.	TRBV11-2	CASSFSVANYGYTF	TGTGCCAGCAGCTTTTCAGTGGCTAACTATGGCTACACCTTC
.	TRBJ2-2	few	TRBV7-9	CASSLTGELFF	TGTGCCAGCAGCTTAACCGGGGAGCTGTTTTTT
TRBD1	TRBJ1-6	.	TRBV28	CASSISGQGPISPLHF	TGTGCCAGCAGTATCTCGGGACAGGGCCCCATTTCACCCCTCCACTTT
.	TRBJ2-7	.	TRBV19	CASSIDLTPSYEQYF	TGTGCCAGTAGTATAGACCTCACTCCTTCCTACGAGCAGTACTTC
TRBD2	TRBJ2-7	.	TRBV5-1	CASSSRTSGSYEQYF	TGCGCCAGCAGCTCCCGGACTAGCGGGAGCTACGAGCAGTACTTC
TRBD1	TRBJ2-7	few	TRBV4-1	CASGQGDEQYF	TGCGCCAGCGGACAGGGTGACGAGCAGTACTTC